The next 15 T cell receptor beta chains were all read from a single sample in a study of cytomegalovirus exposure and HLA in healthy donors. TCRdb's table, derived via immunoSEQ multiplex PCR, lists solely in-frame clones and lacks some. The sample has hundreds of thousands of clones, roughly 85% seen once. Sequences were obtained from PBMCs. The receptors come from a woman between 18 and 29 years old in good health and CMV-seronegative.

The chain combines TRBV29-1 with TRBJ2-2; 11 bases map to TRBD2. The germline V gene has CDR1 SQVTM and CDR2 ANQGSEA. The junction had 10 bases not matched to a gene; V was cut back by 4 bases and J by 6 bases. The CDR3 is made up of 16 amino acids. DNA for the CDR3: TGCAGCGTTGGGGGGGTTAGCGGGAGGGCCCCCGGGGAGCTGTTTTTT. As protein: CSVGGVSGRAPGELFF.

The J gene is TRBJ2-5, the V gene TRBV27; 7 positions agree with TRBD2. Unmatched junction bases numbered 9, after V lost 6 bases and J lost 5 bases. The germline gives CDR1 MNHEY, CDR2 SMNVEV (reference sequence). The CDR3 contains 14 residues. CDR3 loop: CASSMGSGLETQYF. CDR3 sequence (DNA): TGTGCCAGCAGCATGGGTAGCGGGCTGGAGACCCAGTACTTC.

This clone was detected only a few times. The CDR3 loop reads CAWRDSGDTEAFF. The CDR3 nucleotides read TGTGCCTGGAGGGATTCGGGGGACACTGAAGCTTTCTTT. This sequence joins TRBV30 and TRBJ1-1, with D perhaps matching TRBD1 (5 bases). The CDR3 consists of 13 residues. The germline CDR1 and CDR2 sequences are GTSNPN and SVGIG (reference sequence). V gave up 3 bases and J gave up 3 bases, with 11 bases separating them.

The V gene is TRBV30, the J gene TRBJ2-7, with 11 bases identical to TRBD2. This CDR3 comprises 14 residues. CDR1 and CDR2 from the germline V gene are GTSNPN and SVGIG (reference sequence). V gave up 0 bases and J gave up 6 bases; unmatched junction bases: 4. The CDR3 DNA reads as TGTGCCTGGAGTGTACTGCTAGCGGGAGGCGAGCAGTACTTC. Residues: CAWSVLLAGGEQYF.

The V and J genes are TRBV28 and TRBJ1-1, with 9 nucleotides matching TRBD1. This CDR3 comprises 13 residues. V lost 5 bases and J lost 10; bases outside the gene matches: 8. Germline lookup yields CDR1 MDHEN and CDR2 SYDVKM. The CDR3 region is CASSEPGQGLAFF. In nucleotides, the CDR3 is TGTGCCAGCAGTGAGCCGGGACAGGGTTTAGCTTTCTTT.

A few counts support this clone. The rearrangement links TRBV6-1 to TRBJ1-4, with 7 positions matching TRBD1. Germline CDR1 reads MNHNS; CDR2 reads SASEGT. Unmatched junction bases numbered 9, after V lost 6 bases and J lost 8 bases. This CDR3 spans 14 amino acids. Here the CDR3 DNA reads TGTGCCAGCAGCTTGACAGGGCGCGGAGAAAAACTGTTTTTT. This translates into CASSLTGRGEKLFF.

The chain carries TRBV7-8 and TRBJ2-1; the D is unclear. V was clipped by 0 bases and J by 7 bases, with 7 bases between them. Per the germline V gene, CDR1 is SGHVS and CDR2 is FQNEAQ. The CDR3 sequence is 13 residues long. CDR3 sequence reads: CASSLARGNEQFF. The CDR3 DNA follows: TGTGCCAGCAGCTTAGCTCGTGGGAATGAGCAGTTCTTC.

The chain is built from TRBV18 and TRBJ1-5; unclear D gene. Germline assignment: CDR1 KGHSH and CDR2 LQKENI. The CDR3 covers 14 residues. The V end was cut by 6 bases, the J end by 0 bases, with 9 bases between. CDR3 sequence reads: CASSLQVSNQPQHF. The CDR3 DNA reads TGTGCCAGCTCGCTCCAGGTTAGCAATCAGCCCCAGCATTTT.

The chain employs TRBV7-2 and TRBJ1-4; D perhaps matches TRBD1 (6 bases). Looked up from germline, CDR1 is SGHTA and CDR2 is FQGNSA. The CDR3 has 17 amino acids. V was trimmed by 5 bases and J by 0 bases, leaving 16 bases between them. The CDR3 bases are TGTGCCAGCAGCCTGACAGGACTTCCCTCAACTAATGAAAAACTGTTTTTT. Protein: CASSLTGLPSTNEKLFF.

The V and J genes are TRBV28 and TRBJ1-2; D is possibly TRBD1 (5 bases). Trimming took off 3 bases at V and 4 bases at J, with 9 bases between the two ends. The CDR3 sequence is 13 residues long. Germline assignment: CDR1 MDHEN and CDR2 SYDVKM. This chain's CDR3 is CASSLGPGYGYTF. CDR3 in DNA: TGTGCCAGCAGTTTGGGGCCAGGCTATGGCTACACCTTC.

This clone turned up a few times. This rearrangement joins TRBV10-3 to TRBJ1-2; unclear D gene. The CDR3 covers 16 residues. Germline V CDR1 and CDR2: ENHRY, SYGVKD. With 0 bases removed from V and 4 bases from J, the gap between germline ends came to 15 bases. In nucleotides, the CDR3 is TGTGCCATCAGTGAGTCGGGTGGGTCCGCGAGCTATGGCTACACCTTC. This codes for CAISESGGSASYGYTF.

The rearrangement uses TRBV2 and TRBJ2-6; D ambiguous. CDR3 length: 18 residues. V dropped 6 bases and J dropped 0 bases, with 18 bases sitting between them. The V gene's germline CDR1 is SNHLY and CDR2 FYNNEI. The chain's CDR3 is CASSGTTVGYSGANVLTF. The CDR3 bases are TGTGCCAGCAGCGGAACTACCGTGGGTTACTCTGGGGCCAACGTCCTGACTTTC.

This clone was seen more than once but under ten times. This rearrangement joins TRBV5-1 to TRBJ2-2, with TRBD2 identical over 8 bases. The V gene end was trimmed by 4 bases and the J gene end by 6 bases; junction bases not matched to a gene: 5. In germline, CDR1 is SGHRS, CDR2 YFSETQ. The CDR3 contains 14 residues. The CDR3 DNA reads as TGCGCCAGCAGCAGCGGGAGTCGGGCCGGGGAGCTGTTTTTT. Translated: CASSSGSRAGELFF.

This chain links TRBV27 with TRBJ1-4, with D possibly matching TRBD1 (5 bases). Trimming removed 3 bases at V and 10 bases at J, with 12 bases between. This CDR3 has 13 residues. Looked up from germline, CDR1 is MNHEY and CDR2 is SMNVEV (reference sequence). CDR3 in amino acids: CASSFGRGRKLFF. CDR3 DNA sequence: TGTGCCAGCAGTTTTGGCCGGGGCCGAAAACTGTTTTTT.

The J gene is TRBJ2-1, the V gene TRBV7-9; D is unclear. V lost 2 bases to trimming and J lost 4 bases, with 3 bases between them. CDR1 is SEHNR and CDR2 is FQNEAQ in the germline V gene (reference sequence). The CDR3 loop spans 12 amino acids. In DNA, the CDR3 is TGTGCCAGCAGCTTACGGTACAATGAGCAGTTCTTC. Amino acid sequence: CASSLRYNEQFF.